This note documents a single TCR beta chain sequence. The record originates from a study of blood T cell repertoires in COVID-19. Background on the study: PBMCs, B-cell-depleted T cells, or T cells were the source of the cDNA or gDNA that made up the material.

Original processing notes: Counts of nucleated cells, estimated from reference gene primer amplification, were obtained. The table came from immunoSEQ multiplex PCR; TCRdb's copy has only in-frame clones and leaves some out. Clone size and V and J calls were adopted from that table, with D and trimming inferred from the DNA. The sample includes around 300,000 clones, more than 75% of them seen just once. What was sequenced was peripheral blood. This clonotype was sampled from a woman in her twenties or thirties who had recovered from COVID-19.

CDR3 DNA sequence: TGTGCCAGCAGCCCTATTCGTGACGGGTACAATGAGCAGTTCTTC. It is translated as CASSPIRDGYNEQFF. The genes are TRBV11-2 and TRBJ2-1, with D uncertain. V lost 5 bases and J lost 4, with 15 bases in between. Per germline, CDR1 SGHAT and CDR2 FQNNGV. The CDR3 runs 15 residues.